This T cell receptor beta chain was found in a study of CD8 T cells in ankylosing spondylitis (dated by TCRdb to 2015 to 2018). For the wider study: The study profiled T cell receptor beta repertoires in healthy donors and ankylosing spondylitis patients to find disease-linked TCR variants. The full study cohort was made up of about two dozen ankylosing spondylitis patients and fewer than 120 healthy donors. Peripheral blood was sampled, and synovial fluid was also collected from ankylosing spondylitis patients. What the work shows at the level of the full study, not this receptor alone: According to the report, matched synovial fluid samples from ankylosing spondylitis patients were significantly enriched for the disease-linked clones. The disease-linked clones had a CD8+ phenotype and were found at relatively low frequencies in peripheral blood. Blood from ankylosing spondylitis patients appeared to be characterized by a TCR beta motif composed of eight highly homologous amino acid variants. Some of the motif variants had been reported before in the synovial fluid and blood of reactive arthritis patients, a finding that suggests common disease-initiation mechanisms.

This clonotype was counted only a few times. The target of this receptor is not known. There are no base qualities to consult, and no much larger clone falls within one base. Including the terminal cysteine and phenylalanine, the CDR3 comprises 13 residues. Just CDR3 DNA is preserved here, 39 bases in frame from base 1. Sequences SGDLS (CDR1) and YYNGEE (CDR2) are obtained from the germline V gene. For this chain, trimming is 3 bases at the V end and 5 bases at the J end, and the number of junction bases without a gene match is 3. This sample was sequenced with an Illumina HiSeq 2500. Quantitative 5'-RACE with molecular barcodes was the method used to prepare the TCR beta libraries. Regarding the original processing steps: A new computational method based on a probabilistic model of VDJ rearrangement was used to identify disease-linked TCR variants. The public reads were quality trimmed at Q25 with fastp and then assembled into clones with MiXCR by TCRdb, keeping productive beta chains. CDR3 protein sequences are deduplicated, and each keeps its most common genes and DNA. TCRdb's processing, not the authors' own work, is the source of the V and J calls. The sample table holds about 220,000 distinct CDR3 sequences, of which 20% to 30% were seen once. About 7% of the sample is held by the ten biggest clonotypes.

In this chain, TRBV9 is recombined with TRBJ2-7; 9 nucleotides in the junction match TRBD1. The source material was blood, either unsorted or a sorted T cell fraction (not recorded which). This clonotype originated in a male donor with ankylosing spondylitis or in good health (not recorded which). The DNA reads TGTGCCAGCAGCGCCGGGACAGGGAACGAGCAGTACTTC. This gives the protein CASSAGTGNEQYF. Extended through the reference TRBV9 and TRBJ2-7 proteins, this CDR3 yields the full variable domain: DSGVTQTPKHLITATGQRVTLRCSPRSGDLSVYWYQQSLDQGLQFLIQYYNGEERAKGNILERFSAQQFPDLHSELNLSSLELGDSALYFCASSAGTGNEQYFGPGTRLTVT.